The 24 T cell receptor beta chains below come from one sample, sequenced in a study of control samples from healthy donors and cancer patients. Clones were read by immunoSEQ multiplex PCR, and TCRdb kept only the in-frame ones, dropping some. The table includes over 120,000 clones, roughly 94% detected once. The sample comprised PBMCs. All receptors come from a man aged 55 to 69 with colorectal cancer.

This clone was seen only a few times. CDR3 bases: TGTGCCTGGAGTGTTGATAGGGGGCGGCGAAACACCATATATTTT. The encoded protein is CAWSVDRGRRNTIYF. The V call is TRBV30, the J call TRBJ1-3, with 7 bases lining up with TRBD1. Looked up from germline, CDR1 is GTSNPN and CDR2 is SVGIG (reference sequence). The CDR3 has 15 residues. V dropped 0 bases and J dropped 5; count of bases not matched to a gene: 7.

The chain employs TRBV7-2 and TRBJ1-1, with D perhaps matching TRBD1 (5 bases). Germline V lookup: CDR1 SGHTA, CDR2 FQGNSA. CDR3 length: 13 amino acids. With 6 bases removed from V and 2 bases from J, the gap between germline ends came to 10 bases. CDR3 coding DNA: TGTGCCAGCAGACGGGACTATAACACTGAAGCTTTCTTT. It encodes CASRRDYNTEAFF.

J is TRBJ2-1 and V is TRBV29-1; D uncertain. The V gene's germline CDR1 is SQVTM and CDR2 ANQGSEA. The CDR3 is 10 residues long. Trimming took off 6 bases at V and 2 bases at J, with 2 bases between the two ends. CDR3 bases: TGCAGCGTCGCCTACAATGAGCAGTTCTTC. Residues: CSVAYNEQFF.

This chain connects TRBV7-2 to TRBJ2-5; no clear D. Trimming shortened V by 5 bases and J by 4 bases, and 8 bases separated the two germline ends. The CDR3 has 12 residues. CDR1 is SGHTA and CDR2 is FQGNSA in the germline V gene. The CDR3 DNA reads as TGTGCCAGCAGCCTGCTTGCAGAGACCCAGTACTTC. Residues: CASSLLAETQYF.

As DNA, the CDR3 is TGCGCCAGCAGCTTGGACTCAGGGGGGCAGTTCTTC. Its protein product is CASSLDSGGQFF. The chain employs TRBV5-1 and TRBJ2-1; 7 bases are a match to TRBD1. The V and J ends lost 0 bases and 12 bases, in that order; junction bases with no gene match: 3. Germline CDR1 SGHRS, CDR2 YFSETQ. The CDR3 totals 12 residues.

A few counts support this clone. The genes are TRBV6-2 or TRBV6-3 and TRBJ1-5; 7 positions match TRBD1. V shed 6 bases and J 8 bases; nucleotides not matched to a gene: 10. This CDR3 has 14 residues. Germline V gene sequence: CDR1 MNHEY, CDR2 SVGEGT. This CDR3 reads CASSYLTGEKPQHF. The CDR3 DNA reads TGTGCCAGCAGCTATTTAACAGGGGAAAAGCCCCAGCATTTT.

The chain couples TRBV7-9 to TRBJ2-7; TRBD2 might be the D (6 bases). The V and J ends lost 1 base and 12 bases respectively, with 13 bases between them. CDR1 is SEHNR, CDR2 FQNEAQ, per germline (reference sequence). This CDR3 region has 12 residues. The CDR3 loop is CASSLGEASPYF. The CDR3 DNA sequence: TGTGCCAGCAGCTTAGGGGAGGCATCACCGTACTTC.

V usage is TRBV7-2 and J usage is TRBJ2-7, with 8 nucleotides matching TRBD1. The CDR3 spans 14 residues. The junction had 6 bases not matched to a gene; V was cut back by 1 base and J by 7 bases. Germline V gene data show CDR1 as SGHTA and CDR2 as FQGNSA. CDR3 sequence: CASSLGVGTGEQYF. The CDR3 DNA is TGTGCCAGCAGCTTAGGTGTAGGGACAGGAGAGCAGTACTTC.

The chain recombines TRBV6-4 with TRBJ2-1; D not resolved. V was trimmed by 5 bases and J by 9 bases, leaving 14 bases between them. Germline assignment: CDR1 MRHNA and CDR2 SNTAGT. CDR3 size: 13 residues. CDR3 region: CASSLSPPGEQFF. In nucleotides, the CDR3 is TGTGCCAGCAGTCTATCGCCCCCGGGTGAGCAGTTCTTC.

V and J are TRBV21-1 and TRBJ1-6; the D call in the table, TRBD1, was not verified against the DNA. TRBV21-1 has pseudogene status. The CDR3 runs to 15 residues. CDR3 bases: TGTGCCAGCATGTTGGGGACAGCCCTTCGCTCACCCCTCCACTTT. It yields the protein CASMLGTALRSPLHF.

The rearrangement uses TRBV6-5 and TRBJ1-3, with unresolved D. V lost 6 bases and J lost 0, with 6 bases in between. Germline CDR1 and CDR2: MNHEY and SVGAGI. The CDR3 loop spans 13 amino acids. This CDR3 is CASREISGNTIYF. The CDR3 region has the DNA TGTGCCAGCAGGGAGATCTCTGGAAACACCATATATTTT.

This clone was recorded once. This chain links TRBV5-1 with TRBJ2-5; D may be TRBD1 or TRBD2 (6 bases each). The V end lost 2 bases, the J end lost 5 bases, and 13 bases lay between the germline ends. CDR1 and CDR2 (germline): SGHRS, YFSETQ. The CDR3 has 14 amino acids. CDR3 nucleotide sequence: TGCGCCAGCAGCTTCACCGGGGGCGGTGAGACCCAGTACTTC. Its protein product is CASSFTGGGETQYF. The complete variable domain, with remaining parts taken from reference TRBV5-1 and TRBJ2-5, reads KAGVTQTPRYLIKTRGQQVTLSCSPISGHRSVSWYQQTPGQGLQFLFEYFSETQRNKGNFPGRFSGRQFSNSRSEMNVSTLELGDSALYLCASSFTGGGETQYFGPGTRLLVL.

V and J are TRBV10-3 and TRBJ2-2; D unresolved. V lost 3 bases to trimming and J lost 2 bases, with 13 bases between them. Germline values: CDR1 ENHRY, CDR2 SYGVKD. CDR3 length equals 16 residues. CDR3 sequence reads: CAISERGTINTGELFF. CDR3 DNA: TGTGCCATCAGTGAACGAGGAACTATCAACACCGGGGAGCTGTTTTTT.

The CDR3 nucleotides read TGTGCCAGCAGAGTTCAGGGTGGAGGTAACTATGGCTACACCTTC. The encoded protein is CASRVQGGGNYGYTF. The chain employs TRBV6-5 and TRBJ1-2; D possibly corresponds to TRBD1 (5 bases). This CDR3 has 15 residues. The V gene lost 6 bases and the J gene lost 1 base, with 15 bases spanning the gap. The germline V gene has CDR1 MNHEY and CDR2 SVGAGI.

The gene calls are TRBV3-1 (or the pseudogene TRBV3-2) and TRBJ2-5, with 10 bases lining up with TRBD2. Trimming cost V 5 bases and J 5 bases; bases outside gene matches: 8. Germline V lookup: CDR1 LGHDT, CDR2 YNNKEL (reference sequence). CDR3 size: 15 residues. The CDR3 bases are TGTGCCAGCAGCGAGCGGGGGGGCCTTGGGGAGACCCAGTACTTC. Protein: CASSERGGLGETQYF.

A word on this clone: The same CDR3 is also encoded by other DNA sequences in this sample. V is TRBV9 and J is TRBJ1-1, with D perhaps TRBD1 (6 bases). Germline assignment: CDR1 SGDLS and CDR2 YYNGEE. The V and J ends lost 3 bases and 0 bases respectively, with 9 bases between them. The CDR3 is 14 amino acids. The DNA of the CDR3 is TGTGCCAGCAGCGCCGGACAGCTGAACACTGAAGCTTTCTTT. Its translation is CASSAGQLNTEAFF.

This clone turned up a few times. This rearrangement joins TRBV29-1 to TRBJ2-7; D is tentatively TRBD1 or TRBD2 (6 bases each). The CDR3 extends over 13 amino acids. Trimming stripped 7 bases from V and 2 bases from J, with 15 bases between. The V gene's germline CDR1 is SQVTM and CDR2 ANQGSEA. The CDR3 DNA follows: TGCAGCGCCGGAGGGGGTACAACCTACGAGCAGTACTTC. This encodes CSAGGGTTYEQYF.

V gene TRBV9 combines with J gene TRBJ2-2, with 8 bases matching TRBD1. J gave up 2 bases and V 4 bases, and 10 bases lay outside the gene matches. The V gene's germline CDR1 is SGDLS and CDR2 YYNGEE. The CDR3 totals 17 residues. The CDR3 DNA reads as TGTGCCAGCAGCCTAAATCAGGGGGCGGGCAACACCGGGGAGCTGTTTTTT. It translates to CASSLNQGAGNTGELFF.

V gene TRBV27 combines with J gene TRBJ2-2; D remains unclear. The V and J ends lost 8 bases and 6 bases respectively, with 10 bases between them. From germline, CDR1 is MNHEY and CDR2 SMNVEV (reference sequence). The CDR3 consists of 12 residues. CDR3 in DNA: TGTGCCAGCTGCTCTAGGTCCGGGGAGCTGTTTTTT. Translated: CASCSRSGELFF.

The rearrangement uses TRBV6-2 or TRBV6-3 and TRBJ2-5; the match to TRBD2 covers 10 bases. Germline assignment: CDR1 MNHEY and CDR2 SVGEGT. The CDR3 is 17 residues long. Trimming took 4 bases from V and 0 from J; bases not matched to a gene: 8. The CDR3 DNA reads as TGTGCCAGCAGTTTTCCCCGGCTAGCGGGGGACCAAGAGACCCAGTACTTC. This gives the protein CASSFPRLAGDQETQYF.

The chain employs TRBV30 and TRBJ2-2; 9 bases line up with TRBD1. Unmatched junction bases numbered 10, after V lost 3 bases and J lost 2 bases. The CDR3 covers 17 residues. Germline CDR1 is GTSNPN and CDR2 is SVGIG (reference sequence). Here the CDR3 DNA reads TGTGCCTGGAGGCAGACGGGGGGACAGGGTAACACCGGGGAGCTGTTTTTT. As protein: CAWRQTGGQGNTGELFF.

The rearrangement joins TRBV19 to TRBJ2-2; D not resolved. Germline assignment: CDR1 LNHDA and CDR2 SQIVND (reference sequence). Between the trimmed V and J ends, which lost 2 bases and 6 bases, there was a span of 13 bases. The CDR3 extends over 15 amino acids. In DNA, the CDR3 is TGTGCCAGTAGTATACTTGACAAAGACGCCGGGGAGCTGTTTTTT. Amino acid sequence: CASSILDKDAGELFF.

This chain uses TRBV24-1 with TRBJ2-2; 8 nucleotides match TRBD2. The CDR3 contains 15 residues. The V segment lost 3 bases and the J segment 4 bases; nucleotides outside the gene matches: 3. The germline gives CDR1 KGHDR, CDR2 SFDVKD. In DNA form, the CDR3 reads TGTGCCACCAGTGATGGCGGGGGGCCCACCGGGGAGCTGTTTTTT. Residues: CATSDGGGPTGELFF.

V is TRBV30 and J is TRBJ1-2; 8 nucleotides align to TRBD1. CDR3 length: 14 amino acids. The germline V gene encodes CDR1 GTSNPN and CDR2 SVGIG (reference sequence). V lost 0 bases, J lost 3 bases, and 3 bases stayed unmatched. Here the CDR3 DNA reads TGTGCCTGGAGTGTACAGGGGGGGCACTATGGCTACACCTTC. Its protein is CAWSVQGGHYGYTF.